Listed below are T cell receptor beta chains from one sample, sequenced in a study of blood T cells in healthy people across ages. MiXCR was run by TCRdb on the 5' RACE reads, yielding one entry per CDR3 protein. This sample carries more than 1.4 million distinct CDR3 sequences, about 43% of them seen once, and the ten largest clones take approximately 7.9%. Source material: blood. Source of these receptors: a woman aged 18-30 years in good health. CDR3s include the opening cysteine and the closing phenylalanine or tryptophan. A D gene is named only where the DNA matches it firmly. Size is omitted from some rows. Given values are once, few, many or a class for expanded clones.

TRBV4-1	TRBJ2-7	NA	NA	TGCGCCAGCAGCCCGACCACGGACGGCTACGAGCAGTACTTC	CASSPTTDGYEQYF
TRBV7-6	TRBJ2-3	NA	TRBD1	TGTGCCAGCAGCTTAGGGACAGGGGGCTCAGATACGCAGTATTTT	CASSLGTGGSDTQYF
TRBV20-1	TRBJ2-1	few	TRBD2	TGCAGTGCTAGCCTAGGATCGGGGGGGCCGGGTGAGCAGTTCTTC	CSASLGSGGPGEQFF
TRBV12-3/TRBV12-4	TRBJ1-2	many	NA	TGTGCCAGCAGGGCGGGAGGGAACTATGGCTACACCTTC	CASRAGGNYGYTF
TRBV10-3	TRBJ2-7	NA	TRBD2	TGTGCCATCAGTGAACTAGCGGGAGCGGGTAATGAGCAGTACTTC	CAISELAGAGNEQYF
TRBV7-2	TRBJ2-7	few	TRBD1	TGTGCCAGCAGCCATTCTGGATGGGGACAGGGTTCCTACGAGCAGTACTTC	CASSHSGWGQGSYEQYF
TRBV7-9	TRBJ2-3	few	NA	TGTGCCAGCAGCTCGGGGAGAGAGTCCTATCAGGAGGCGCAGTATTTT	CASSSGRESYQEAQYF
TRBV6-1	TRBJ2-7	few	NA	TGTGCCAGCAAGGGGGTATCTACCTACGAGCAGTACTTC	CASKGVSTYEQYF
TRBV28	TRBJ2-1	NA	NA	TGTGCCAGCTACCCCGGAACTTACAATGAGCAGTTCTTC	CASYPGTYNEQFF
TRBV5-1	TRBJ2-2	few	NA	TGCGCCAGCAGCTTGAATGTAGGGCGGACCGGGGAGCTGTTTTTT	CASSLNVGRTGELFF
TRBV7-6	TRBJ2-5	NA	NA	TGTGCCAGCAGGCACACAGGGGAGACCCAGTACTTC	CASRHTGETQYF